This T cell receptor beta chain was observed in a study of identical twins. Study-wide points: A lower insertion count was a feature of abundant cord blood beta clonotypes, with no such feature in memory repertoires. Invariant MAIT and iNKT cells are populations that could partly confound zero-insertion analyses. Cross-sectional statistics, not tracking of the same donors, supported the conclusions.

This clonotype was detected ten times or more. Its antigen is not known. Healthy Caucasians alone served as donors. Germline loops: CDR1 MGHRA, CDR2 YSYEKL. V lost 4 bases to trimming and J lost 6 bases; unmatched junction nucleotides: 9. The CDR3 loop spans 16 amino acids. TCRdb independently ran MiXCR on the 5' RACE reads; one entry per CDR3 protein. The sample records 240,000 or so distinct CDR3 sequences, about 7.3% being singletons. These data also formed part of another study, on yellow fever vaccine responses in identical twins.

This receptor was identified in a woman aged 18-35 years in good health. This chain connects TRBV4-1 to TRBJ1-4; 9 bases agree with TRBD1. What was sequenced was memory (CD45RO+) T cells sorted from blood. CDR3 region: CASSPLQGARDEKLFF. The CDR3 bases are TGCGCCAGCAGCCCCTTACAGGGGGCGCGAGATGAAAAACTGTTTTTT.